This T cell receptor (beta chain) was captured in a study of T cells in tumors after PD-1 blockade. On the study more broadly: Daily vismodegib 150 mg continued in a subset of anti-PD-1-treated patients.

Tumor or blood genomic DNA was sequenced, with inputs of about 600 ng to 6,004 ng. Repertoires were generated with immunoSEQ multiplex PCR, while TCRdb's copy carries only in-frame clones and drops some. The sample yields around 34,000 clones, 73% seen once. The ends were cut back, 1 base at V and 0 bases at J, with 9 bases in the middle. CDR1 and CDR2 from the germline V gene are LGHNA and YSLEER. This CDR3 has 16 residues. The source of this sequence is a human donor with basal cell carcinoma. The sample here was PBMCs, taken after anti-PD-1 treatment. This chain links TRBV4-3 with TRBJ2-2, with no clear D. CDR3 region: CASSQGVGSNTGELFF. The CDR3 nucleotides are TGCGCCAGCAGCCAAGGAGTAGGGTCGAACACCGGGGAGCTGTTTTTT.